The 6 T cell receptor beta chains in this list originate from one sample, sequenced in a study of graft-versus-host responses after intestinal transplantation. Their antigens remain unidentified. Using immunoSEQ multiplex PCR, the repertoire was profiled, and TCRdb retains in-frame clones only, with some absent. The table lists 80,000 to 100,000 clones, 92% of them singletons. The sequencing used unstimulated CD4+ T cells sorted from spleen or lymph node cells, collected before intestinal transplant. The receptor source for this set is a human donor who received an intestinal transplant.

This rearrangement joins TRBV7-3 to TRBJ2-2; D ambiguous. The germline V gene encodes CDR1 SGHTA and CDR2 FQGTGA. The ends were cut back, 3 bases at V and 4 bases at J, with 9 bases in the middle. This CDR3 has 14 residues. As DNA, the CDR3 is TGTGCCAGCAGCTTGACGGGTCTCACCGGGGAGCTGTTTTTT. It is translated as CASSLTGLTGELFF.

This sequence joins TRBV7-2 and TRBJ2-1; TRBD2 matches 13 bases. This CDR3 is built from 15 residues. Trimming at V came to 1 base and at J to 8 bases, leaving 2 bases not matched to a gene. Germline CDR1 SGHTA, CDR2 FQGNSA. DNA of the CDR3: TGTGCCAGCAGCTTAGTACTAGCGGGGGGGGATGAGCAGTTCTTC. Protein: CASSLVLAGGDEQFF.

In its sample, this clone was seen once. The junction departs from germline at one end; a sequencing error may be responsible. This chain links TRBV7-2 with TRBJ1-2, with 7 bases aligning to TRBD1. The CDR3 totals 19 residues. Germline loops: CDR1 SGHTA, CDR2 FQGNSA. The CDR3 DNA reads TGTGCCAGCAGCTCCAGGTTCGGAGGAGAAGGGACAGTTTGGTATGGCTACTCCTTC. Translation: CASSSRFGGEGTVWYGYSF. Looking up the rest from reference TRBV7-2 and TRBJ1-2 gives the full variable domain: GAGVSQSPSNKVTEKGKDVELRCDPISGHTALYWYRQSLGQGLEFLIYFQGNSAPDKSGLPSDRFSAERTGGSVSTLTIQRTQQEDSAVYLCASSSRFGGEGTVWYGYSFGSGTRLTVV.

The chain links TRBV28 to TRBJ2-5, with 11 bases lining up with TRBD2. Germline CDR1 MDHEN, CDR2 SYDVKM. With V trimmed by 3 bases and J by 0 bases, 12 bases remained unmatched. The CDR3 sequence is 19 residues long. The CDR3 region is CASSFGLAGGSKYQETQYF. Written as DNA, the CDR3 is TGTGCCAGCAGTTTCGGTCTAGCGGGAGGAAGCAAGTACCAAGAGACCCAGTACTTC.

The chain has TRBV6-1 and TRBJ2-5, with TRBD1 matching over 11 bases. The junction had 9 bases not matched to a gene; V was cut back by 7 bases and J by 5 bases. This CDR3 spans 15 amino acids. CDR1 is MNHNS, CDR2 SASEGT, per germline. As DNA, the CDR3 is TGTGCCAGCATCCACGGGACAGGGGGACGGGAGACCCAGTACTTC. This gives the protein CASIHGTGGRETQYF.

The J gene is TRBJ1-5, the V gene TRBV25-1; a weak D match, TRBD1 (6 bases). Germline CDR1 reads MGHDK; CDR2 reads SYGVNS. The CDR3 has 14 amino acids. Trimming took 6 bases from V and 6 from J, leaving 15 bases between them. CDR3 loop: CASSPRGASQPQHF. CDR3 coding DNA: TGTGCCAGCAGCCCCCGGGGGGCCAGTCAGCCCCAGCATTTT.